The 10 T cell receptor beta chains given below trace back to one sample, sequenced in a study of cytomegalovirus exposure and HLA in healthy donors. PCR employed 60 Vbeta and 13 Jbeta primers. Assay used: immunoSEQ multiplex PCR; TCRdb lists only in-frame clones, some missing. The data contain over 130,000 clones, roughly 90% of them singletons. Sequenced material: PBMCs. These receptors were taken from a woman aged 40 to 50 in good health and CMV-seronegative.

This clone was detected a few times. This chain links TRBV5-1 with TRBJ2-2; D is perhaps TRBD2 (5 bases). This CDR3 is built from 16 residues. Trimming removed 4 bases from V and 1 base from J, with 14 bases in between. Germline loops: CDR1 SGHRS, CDR2 YFSETQ. The CDR3 coding sequence is TGCGCCAGCAGCCCCCCCGGGGTGGGGAACACCGGGGAGCTGTTTTTT. Protein sequence: CASSPPGVGNTGELFF.

The chain has TRBV7-8 and TRBJ2-5; 7 nucleotides line up with TRBD2. Germline CDR1 is SGHVS and CDR2 is FQNEAQ. The CDR3 is 14 amino acids. Unmatched junction bases numbered 7, after V lost 4 bases and J lost 5 bases. In DNA form, the CDR3 reads TGTGCCAGCAGCTCTGCAACTAGCGTGGAGACCCAGTACTTC. Translating it yields CASSSATSVETQYF.

The rearrangement joins TRBV5-1 to TRBJ2-1; 9 nucleotides match TRBD1. J lost 9 bases, V lost 2 bases, and 12 bases had no gene match. The CDR3 consists of 16 residues. Germline V gene data show CDR1 as SGHRS and CDR2 as YFSETQ. The CDR3 spells CASSFSPGTGYGEQFF. In DNA form, the CDR3 reads TGCGCCAGCAGCTTCAGTCCCGGGACAGGGTATGGTGAGCAGTTCTTC.

Details on this clone: Mismatch with germline at one junction end may stem from a read error. The chain uses TRBV7-9 and TRBJ2-7; a weak D match, TRBD2 (6 bases). The CDR3 consists of 13 residues. Germline CDR1 SEHNR, CDR2 FQNEAQ (reference sequence). This chain's CDR3 is CSSSSRLVYEQYF. The CDR3, as DNA: TGTTCCAGCAGCTCCCGACTAGTCTACGAGCAGTACTTC.

This chain joins TRBV7-9 and TRBJ2-5, with unresolved D. The CDR3 runs to 13 residues. Trimming removed 5 bases from V and 1 base from J, with 8 bases in between. In germline, CDR1 is SEHNR, CDR2 FQNEAQ (reference sequence). CDR3 sequence: CASSPWSQETQYF. The CDR3 bases are TGTGCCAGCAGCCCTTGGAGCCAAGAGACCCAGTACTTC.

The genes are TRBV11-3 and TRBJ2-3, with D possibly TRBD2 on 6 matching bases. Trimming took 4 bases from V and 8 from J, leaving 19 bases between them. The length of the CDR3 is 15 residues. In germline, CDR1 is SGHNT, CDR2 YENEEA. The CDR3 is CASSSGLPAPGTQYF. CDR3 DNA: TGTGCCAGCAGCTCGGGACTCCCCGCCCCTGGTACGCAGTATTTT.

The V gene is TRBV4-1, the J gene TRBJ2-3, with 7 bases that match TRBD2. CDR1 is MGHRA, CDR2 YSYEKL, per germline. The CDR3 loop spans 17 amino acids. The V gene end was trimmed by 0 bases and the J gene end by 2 bases; junction bases not matched to a gene: 8. The CDR3 region has the DNA TGCGCCAGCAGCCAAGAAGGAGGACTAGGCCCCACAGATACGCAGTATTTT. Protein product: CASSQEGGLGPTDTQYF.

The chain joins TRBV21-1 to TRBJ1-5; TRBD1 was called by the table and not checked on the DNA. TRBV21-1 is recorded as a pseudogene. This CDR3 comprises 15 residues. As DNA, the CDR3 is TGTGCCAGCAGACCGGACAGGGGAAGCAATCAGCCCCAGCATTTT. Amino acid sequence: CASRPDRGSNQPQHF.

The genes are TRBV4-2 and TRBJ2-7; D remains ambiguous. The CDR3 runs 13 residues. Trimming stripped 1 base from V and 3 bases from J, with 7 bases between. Germline V lookup: CDR1 LGHNA, CDR2 YNFKEQ. In DNA form, the CDR3 reads TGTGCCAGCAGCCAAGGGGCAGACTACGAGCAGTACTTC. It encodes CASSQGADYEQYF.

This clone was counted a single time. This chain uses TRBV23-1 with TRBJ2-7; 9 bases match TRBD1. TRBV23-1 is an ORF for which the function is uncertain. J lost 1 base, V lost 7 bases, and 5 bases had no gene match. The CDR3 totals 14 residues. In nucleotides, the CDR3 is TGCGCCAGCACGTCCGGGACAGGGTCCTACGAGCAGTACTTC. It specifies CASTSGTGSYEQYF.